One sample yielded the 28 T cell receptor beta chains listed below, sequenced in a study of sequential checkpoint blockade in melanoma. As to treatment: randomized to nivolumab then ipilimumab (arm A) or the reverse (arm B). TCRdb keeps only in-frame clones here, not all; method: immunoSEQ multiplex PCR. The table records about 32,000 clones, approximately 81% of them present only once. The source was CD8+ T cells sorted from blood (inferred from file names), collected from a patient given nivolumab and ipilimumab in sequence. The receptors derive from a human donor with melanoma.

V is TRBV6-1 and J is TRBJ1-1, with D possibly matching TRBD1 (5 bases). CDR1 is MNHNS, CDR2 SASEGT, per germline. The length of the CDR3 is 13 residues. Trimming shortened V by 7 bases and J by 2 bases, and 11 bases separated the two germline ends. Here the CDR3 DNA reads TGTGCCAGCAAAACAGGTATCAACACTGAAGCTTTCTTT. Translation: CASKTGINTEAFF.

The chain joins TRBV4-1 to TRBJ2-5; 12 nucleotides line up with TRBD2. The tail of the sequence fits TRBJ2-7 better, so the J call may be wrong. Germline V lookup: CDR1 MGHRA, CDR2 YSYEKL. This CDR3 spans 15 amino acids. The CDR3 sequence is CASSLLAGGSYEQYF. The CDR3 DNA follows: TGCGCCAGCAGCCTACTAGCGGGGGGCTCCTACGAGCAGTACTTC.

The chain carries TRBV4-1 and TRBJ2-1, with 9 positions matching TRBD2. The CDR3 totals 14 residues. V trimming: 6 bases; J trimming: 7 bases; junction bases outside the gene matches: 7. The germline V gene has CDR1 MGHRA and CDR2 YSYEKL. The CDR3, as DNA: TGCGCCAGCAGGGGGCTAGCGGGATCGAATGAGCAGTTCTTC. Its translation is CASRGLAGSNEQFF.

V is TRBV28 and J is TRBJ2-7, with D perhaps TRBD1 (6 bases). The CDR3 has 15 residues. V dropped 3 bases and J dropped 5 bases, with 17 bases sitting between them. The V gene's germline CDR1 is MDHEN and CDR2 SYDVKM. CDR3 amino acids: CASSLSGETNHEQYF. CDR3 DNA: TGTGCCAGCAGTTTGTCAGGGGAAACGAACCACGAGCAGTACTTC.

The sample holds a few counts of this clone. The chain employs TRBV2 and TRBJ2-3; 7 nucleotides match TRBD2. CDR3 length: 13 amino acids. Trimming cost V 7 bases and J 2 bases; bases outside gene matches: 3. From germline, CDR1 is SNHLY and CDR2 FYNNEI. The chain's CDR3 is CASNRGDTDTQYF. DNA for the CDR3: TGTGCCAGCAATCGGGGGGACACAGATACGCAGTATTTT.

The V call is TRBV5-1, the J call TRBJ2-5; 7 bases align to TRBD1. The CDR3 covers 14 residues. In germline, CDR1 is SGHRS, CDR2 YFSETQ. V dropped 4 bases and J dropped 4; count of bases not matched to a gene: 7. The CDR3 DNA reads TGCGCCAGCAGCACCCAGGGACAGATAGAGACCCAGTACTTC. This encodes CASSTQGQIETQYF.

The rearrangement links TRBV5-1 to TRBJ2-7, with 9 nucleotides matching TRBD1. CDR1 is SGHRS, CDR2 YFSETQ, per germline. The V and J ends lost 4 bases and 2 bases, in that order; junction bases with no gene match: 4. This CDR3 spans 14 amino acids. The CDR3 region has the DNA TGCGCCAGCAGCCCCGACAGGGGGGCCTACGAGCAGTACTTC. Translation gives CASSPDRGAYEQYF. The complete variable domain, with remaining parts taken from reference TRBV5-1 and TRBJ2-7, reads KAGVTQTPRYLIKTRGQQVTLSCSPISGHRSVSWYQQTPGQGLQFLFEYFSETQRNKGNFPGRFSGRQFSNSRSEMNVSTLELGDSALYLCASSPDRGAYEQYFGPGTRLTVT.

This chain links TRBV11-2 with TRBJ2-7; D is perhaps TRBD1 (5 bases). Deletions cut 5 bases from V and 5 bases from J, with 19 bases between. The length of the CDR3 is 15 residues. Germline V lookup: CDR1 SGHAT, CDR2 FQNNGV. The chain's CDR3 is CASSRKGALPHEQYF. The CDR3, as DNA: TGTGCCAGCAGCCGGAAAGGGGCCCTTCCCCACGAGCAGTACTTC.

This clone was picked up a small number of times. The DNA is omitted, as the CDR3 cannot be located on it reliably, and the CDR3 follows TCRdb's listing. V and J are TRBV12-5 and TRBJ2-7; the DNA was not compared with TRBD1, the D call given in the table. Both ends counted, the CDR3 spans 12 residues. The germline V gene has CDR1 LGHNT and CDR2 FRNRAP. The chain's CDR3 is CASGFGPGEQYF.

This clone showed up just a few times. The chain carries TRBV27 and TRBJ2-5; 8 nucleotides agree with TRBD1. Judging by the DNA end, TRBJ2-7 fits better; the J call may be wrong. Germline V CDR1 and CDR2: MNHEY, SMNVEV (reference sequence). This CDR3 spans 15 amino acids. DNA of the CDR3: TGTGCCAGCAGTTTAGACACAGGGGGGAGGAACGAGCAGTACTTC. Encoded protein: CASSLDTGGRNEQYF.

V is TRBV28 and J is TRBJ2-5; TRBD2 matches 7 bases. J lost 2 bases, V lost 4 bases, and 4 bases had no gene match. The CDR3 runs 14 residues. Germline V gene sequence: CDR1 MDHEN, CDR2 SYDVKM. This chain's CDR3 is CASSSAGLQETQYF. The CDR3 nucleotides are TGTGCCAGCAGTTCAGCGGGGCTTCAAGAGACCCAGTACTTC.

The table lists this clone with a few counts. This chain connects TRBV7-9 to TRBJ1-2, with D possibly TRBD1 on 6 matching bases. Germline V lookup: CDR1 SEHNR, CDR2 FQNEAQ (reference sequence). V was pared by 5 bases and J by 6 bases, with 13 bases between. This CDR3 is 13 amino acids long. The CDR3 spells CASSQQGPNGYTF. CDR3 coding DNA: TGTGCCAGCAGCCAACAGGGACCCAATGGCTACACCTTC.

V is TRBV4-3 and J is TRBJ1-2; no definite D call. CDR1 and CDR2 from the germline V gene are LGHNA and YSLEER. The CDR3 sequence is 14 residues long. Trimming removed 4 bases from V and 7 bases from J, with 16 bases in between. The CDR3 reads CASSLQTIAGGYTF. The CDR3 nucleotides read TGCGCCAGCAGCCTTCAAACGATTGCGGGTGGCTACACCTTC.

The DNA for the CDR3 is TGTGCCAGCAGCTTATTGGCAGATGCGAACACCGGGGAGCTGTTTTTT. Protein sequence: CASSLLADANTGELFF. J is TRBJ2-2 and V is TRBV7-8; D not resolved. Trimming left V 2 bases short and J 0 bases short, with 10 bases between. The CDR3 runs 16 residues. The germline V gene has CDR1 SGHVS and CDR2 FQNEAQ. Variable domain in full (rest from reference TRBV7-8 and TRBJ2-2): GAGVSQSPRYKVAKRGQDVALRCDPISGHVSLFWYQQALGQGPEFLTYFQNEAQLDKSGLPSDRFFAERPEGSVSTLKIQRTQQEDSAVYLCASSLLADANTGELFFGEGSRLTVL.

The chain links TRBV5-6 to TRBJ2-7; TRBD1 matches 7 bases. J gave up 3 bases and V 3 bases, and 6 bases lay outside the gene matches. The length of the CDR3 is 14 residues. Looked up from germline, CDR1 is SGHDT and CDR2 is YYEEEE. DNA of the CDR3: TGTGCCAGCAGCTCCCGGACAGGTTTCTACGAGCAGTACTTC. Translating it yields CASSSRTGFYEQYF. The full variable domain, with the rest looked up from reference TRBV5-6 and TRBJ2-7, is DAGVTQSPTHLIKTRGQQVTLRCSPKSGHDTVSWYQQALGQGPQFIFQYYEEEERQRGNFPDRFSGHQFPNYSSELNVNALLLGDSALYLCASSSRTGFYEQYFGPGTRLTVT.

The V gene is TRBV14, the J gene TRBJ2-7; TRBD1 is a possible D gene (7 bases). Between the trimmed V and J ends, which lost 3 bases and 3 bases, there was a span of 15 bases. Germline values: CDR1 SGHDN, CDR2 FVKESK. The CDR3 is 15 residues long. CDR3 in DNA: TGTGCCAGCAGCCAGGAGGGGGCTAGATTCTACGAGCAGTACTTC. Amino acids: CASSQEGARFYEQYF. Based on the CDR3 plus reference TRBV14 and TRBJ2-7, the full variable domain is EAGVTQFPSHSVIEKGQTVTLRCDPISGHDNLYWYRRVMGKEIKFLLHFVKESKQDESGMPNNRFLAERTGGTYSTLKVQPAELEDSGVYFCASSQEGARFYEQYFGPGTRLTVT.

The CDR3 protein is CASSQEYHRGNTEAFF. In DNA form, the CDR3 reads TGCGCCAGCAGCCAAGAATATCACAGGGGAAACACTGAAGCTTTCTTT. V and J are TRBV4-3 and TRBJ1-1; 7 bases line up with TRBD1. Germline V lookup: CDR1 LGHNA, CDR2 YSLEER. Trimming took 0 bases from V and 2 from J; bases not matched to a gene: 6. The CDR3 length is 16 residues.

J is TRBJ2-3 and V is TRBV2; a weak D match, TRBD1 (6 bases). The V gene lost 8 bases and the J gene lost 13 bases, with 19 bases spanning the gap. The CDR3 contains 12 residues. CDR1 is SNHLY, CDR2 FYNNEI, per germline. The CDR3 nucleotides read TGTGCCAGCTGTTGGGGGCAGGTCGTAAAGTATTTT. Its translation is CASCWGQVVKYF.

The chain uses TRBV19 and TRBJ1-1; no firm D call. Germline V gene sequence: CDR1 LNHDA, CDR2 SQIVND (reference sequence). With 5 bases removed from V and 0 bases from J, the gap between germline ends came to 13 bases. This CDR3 region has 15 residues. As DNA, the CDR3 is TGTGCCAGTAGTCCTCAGCAGGCGATGAACACTGAAGCTTTCTTT. Residues: CASSPQQAMNTEAFF. Complete variable domain (other parts from reference TRBV19 and TRBJ1-1): DGGITQSPKYLFRKEGQNVTLSCEQNLNHDAMYWYRQDPGQGLRLIYYSQIVNDFQKGDIAEGYSVSREKKESFPLTVTSAQKNPTAFYLCASSPQQAMNTEAFFGQGTRLTVV.

The chain combines TRBV7-9 with TRBJ1-2; D is unclear. The V gene's germline CDR1 is SEHNR and CDR2 FQNEAQ (reference sequence). The CDR3 spans 13 residues. Trimming pared 1 base from V and 4 bases from J, leaving 7 bases between. The CDR3 reads CASSLGEGYGYTF. DNA of the CDR3: TGTGCCAGCAGCTTAGGGGAGGGCTATGGCTACACCTTC.

The chain combines TRBV27 with TRBJ2-1; 12 bases are shared with TRBD2. V gave up 4 bases and J gave up 4 bases; unmatched junction bases: 8. The germline V gene has CDR1 MNHEY and CDR2 SMNVEV (reference sequence). The CDR3 spans 17 residues. For the CDR3, the DNA is TGTGCCAGCAGTTCCCCAGGGACTAGCGGGCTATACAATGAGCAGTTCTTC. Amino acids: CASSSPGTSGLYNEQFF.

The rearrangement joins TRBV20-1 to TRBJ1-2; D remains unclear. Trimming pared 3 bases from V and 8 bases from J, leaving 7 bases between. The length of the CDR3 is 10 residues. CDR1 is DFQATT and CDR2 is SNEGSKA in the germline V gene (reference sequence). This CDR3 is CSARTGGYTF. CDR3 coding DNA: TGCAGTGCTAGGACCGGGGGCTACACCTTC.

This clone was detected once. The V gene is TRBV5-1, the J gene TRBJ2-7; TRBD2 agrees at 13 bases. V trimming: 3 bases; J trimming: 4 bases; junction bases outside the gene matches: 7. Germline V gives CDR1 SGHRS, CDR2 YFSETQ. This CDR3 is built from 16 residues. The CDR3 region has the DNA TGCGCCAGCAGCTCGCGGACTAGCGGGAGTATGTACGAGCAGTACTTC. Translating gives CASSSRTSGSMYEQYF.

J is TRBJ2-7 and V is TRBV6-5; D is perhaps TRBD2 (6 bases). CDR3 length equals 15 residues. The germline gives CDR1 MNHEY, CDR2 SVGAGI. V shed 5 bases and J shed 0 bases, with 14 bases lying between them. The CDR3 nucleotides are TGTGCCAGCAGTCCCTTGCGGAGGGACTCCTACGAGCAGTACTTC. Translation gives CASSPLRRDSYEQYF.

The chain carries TRBV30 and TRBJ1-1; D is possibly TRBD1 (5 bases). Trimming removed 5 bases at V and 5 bases at J, with 15 bases between. There are 13 residues in the CDR3. CDR1 is GTSNPN, CDR2 SVGIG, per germline (reference sequence). This CDR3 is CAWEWGEGTEAFF. The CDR3 bases are TGTGCCTGGGAGTGGGGGGAGGGGACTGAAGCTTTCTTT. The variable domain in full, completed from reference TRBV30 and TRBJ1-1, reads SQTIHQWPATLVQPVGSPLSLECTVEGTSNPNLYWYRQAAGRGLQLLFYSVGIGQISSEVPQNLSASRPQDRQFILSSKKLLLSDSGFYLCAWEWGEGTEAFFGQGTRLTVV.

The rearrangement joins TRBV5-4 to TRBJ1-2; the match to TRBD1 covers 8 bases. V lost 3 bases and J lost 6; bases outside the gene matches: 7. Germline CDR1 SGHNT, CDR2 YYREEE (reference sequence). The CDR3 runs 14 residues. The CDR3 coding sequence is TGTGCCAGCAGCTCCACAGGGGGGGAGGATGGCTACACCTTC. The encoded protein is CASSSTGGEDGYTF.

V and J are TRBV6-1 and TRBJ1-2; D ambiguous. Germline CDR1 reads MNHNS; CDR2 reads SASEGT. The CDR3 is made up of 13 amino acids. Trimming shortened V by 3 bases and J by 4 bases, and 9 bases separated the two germline ends. The CDR3 reads CASSDELFYGYTF. The CDR3 bases are TGTGCCAGCAGTGATGAACTGTTCTATGGCTACACCTTC.

The CDR3, as DNA: TGTGCCAGCAGCTTCCTAGCGCCAGAGACCCAGTACTTC. This gives the protein CASSFLAPETQYF. This chain uses TRBV5-6 with TRBJ2-5, with D possibly matching TRBD2 (6 bases). Germline V gene sequence: CDR1 SGHDT, CDR2 YYEEEE. V dropped 2 bases and J dropped 4 bases, with 9 bases sitting between them. This CDR3 is built from 13 residues.